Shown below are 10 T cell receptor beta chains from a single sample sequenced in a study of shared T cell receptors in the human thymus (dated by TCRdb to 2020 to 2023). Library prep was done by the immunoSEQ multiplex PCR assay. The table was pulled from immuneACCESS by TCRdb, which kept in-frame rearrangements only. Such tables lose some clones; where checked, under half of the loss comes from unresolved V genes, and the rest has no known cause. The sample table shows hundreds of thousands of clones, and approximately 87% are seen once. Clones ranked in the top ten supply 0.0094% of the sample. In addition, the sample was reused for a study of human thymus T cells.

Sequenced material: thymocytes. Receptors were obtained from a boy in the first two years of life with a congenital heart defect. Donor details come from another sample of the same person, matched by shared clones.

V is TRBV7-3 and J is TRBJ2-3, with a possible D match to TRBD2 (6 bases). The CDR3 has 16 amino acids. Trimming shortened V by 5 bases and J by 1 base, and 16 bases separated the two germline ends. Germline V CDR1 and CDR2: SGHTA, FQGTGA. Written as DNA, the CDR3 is TGTGCCAGCAGCCGTAGCTCCTGGGGGGGCACAGATACGCAGTATTTT. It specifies CASSRSSWGGTDTQYF.

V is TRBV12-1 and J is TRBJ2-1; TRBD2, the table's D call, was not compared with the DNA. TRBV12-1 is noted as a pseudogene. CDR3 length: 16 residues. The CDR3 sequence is CASIPGLMKVDNEQFF. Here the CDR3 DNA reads TGTGCCAGCATCCCCGGACTTATGAAGGTCGACAATGAGCAGTTCTTC.

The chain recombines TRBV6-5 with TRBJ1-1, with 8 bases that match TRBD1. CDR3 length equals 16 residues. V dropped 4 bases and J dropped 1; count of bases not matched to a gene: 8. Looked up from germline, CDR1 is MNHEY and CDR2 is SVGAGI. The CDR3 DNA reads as TGTGCCAGCAGTTTCACAGGGGGGAGGGCGAACACTGAAGCTTTCTTT. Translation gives CASSFTGGRANTEAFF.

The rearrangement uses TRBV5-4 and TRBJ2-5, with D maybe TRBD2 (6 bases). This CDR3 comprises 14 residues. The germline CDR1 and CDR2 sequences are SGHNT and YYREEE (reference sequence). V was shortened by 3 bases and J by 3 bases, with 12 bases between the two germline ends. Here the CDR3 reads CASSSRRREETQYF. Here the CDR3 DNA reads TGTGCCAGCAGCTCCCGGCGGAGGGAAGAGACCCAGTACTTC. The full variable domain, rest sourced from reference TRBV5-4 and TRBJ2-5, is ETGVTQSPTHLIKTRGQQVTLRCSSQSGHNTVSWYQQALGQGPQFIFQYYREEENGRGNFPPRFSGLQFPNYSSELNVNALELDDSALYLCASSSRRREETQYFGPGTRLLVL.

The CDR3 sequence is CSVGGQEETEAFF. The CDR3 nucleotides are TGCAGCGTTGGGGGTCAGGAGGAAACTGAAGCTTTCTTT. J is TRBJ1-1 and V is TRBV29-1, with D hard to call. Germline V gives CDR1 SQVTM, CDR2 ANQGSEA. This CDR3 has 13 amino acids. V lost 4 bases and J lost 5, with 14 bases in between.

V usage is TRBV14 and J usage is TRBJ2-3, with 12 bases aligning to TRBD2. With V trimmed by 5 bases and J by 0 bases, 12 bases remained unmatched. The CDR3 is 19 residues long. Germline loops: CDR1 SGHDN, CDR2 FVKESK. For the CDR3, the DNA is TGTGCCAGCAGCGAACAATCGAGGACTAGCGGGATCAGCACAGATACGCAGTATTTT. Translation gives CASSEQSRTSGISTDTQYF.

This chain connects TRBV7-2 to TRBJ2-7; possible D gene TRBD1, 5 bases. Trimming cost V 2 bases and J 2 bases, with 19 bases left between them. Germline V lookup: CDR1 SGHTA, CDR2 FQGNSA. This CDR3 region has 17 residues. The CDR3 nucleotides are TGTGCCAGCAGCTTATGGAGACAAAGGGGCCTCCCCTACGAGCAGTACTTC. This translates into CASSLWRQRGLPYEQYF.

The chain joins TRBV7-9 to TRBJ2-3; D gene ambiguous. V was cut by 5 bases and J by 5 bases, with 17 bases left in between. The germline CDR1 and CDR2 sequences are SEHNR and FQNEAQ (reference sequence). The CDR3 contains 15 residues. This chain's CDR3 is CASSPSSGAGDTQYF. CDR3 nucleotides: TGTGCCAGCAGCCCGTCTTCAGGCGCAGGAGATACGCAGTATTTT.

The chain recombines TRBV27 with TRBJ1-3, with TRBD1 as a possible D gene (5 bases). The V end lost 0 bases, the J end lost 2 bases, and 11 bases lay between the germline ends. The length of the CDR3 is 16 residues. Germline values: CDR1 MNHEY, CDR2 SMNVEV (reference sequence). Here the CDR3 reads CASSLSRGDPGNTIYF. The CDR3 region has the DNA TGTGCCAGCAGTTTATCGCGGGGGGATCCTGGAAACACCATATATTTT.

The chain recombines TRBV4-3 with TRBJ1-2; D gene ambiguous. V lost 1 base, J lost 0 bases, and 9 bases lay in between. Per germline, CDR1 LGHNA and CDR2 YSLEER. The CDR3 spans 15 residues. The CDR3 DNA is TGCGCCAGCAGCCAAGGGGCACTGACTAACTATGGCTACACCTTC. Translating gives CASSQGALTNYGYTF.